Following are 32 T cell receptor beta chains from one sample sequenced in a study of CD8 T cells in Susac syndrome. The authors reverse transcribed about 0.5 to 1 ug RNA with random hexamers. In TCRdb, the immunoSEQ multiplex PCR reads were re-called with MiXCR into one record per CDR3 protein. The top ten hold less than 0.15% of the sample, which has approximately 200,000 distinct CDR3 sequences, 80% to 95% seen once. Sequenced: CD8+ T cells from PBMCs. All receptors derive from a human donor with multiple sclerosis.

The V call is TRBV30, the J call TRBJ2-2; a weak D match, TRBD2 (6 bases). V lost 3 bases to trimming and J lost 4 bases, with 6 bases between them. CDR3 length equals 12 residues. Germline V CDR1 and CDR2: GTSNPN, SVGIG (reference sequence). The CDR3 spells CAWRGGTGELFF. For the CDR3, the DNA is TGTGCCTGGAGGGGGGGCACCGGGGAGCTGTTTTTT.

This clonotype was seen a few times. The J gene is TRBJ1-3, the V gene TRBV9; tentative D call: TRBD1 (5 bases). In germline, CDR1 is SGDLS, CDR2 YYNGEE. The CDR3 spans 14 residues. V lost 2 bases, J lost 2 bases, and 8 bases lay in between. CDR3 coding DNA: TGTGCCAGCAGCGTGGGGGGGGCTGGAAACACCATATATTTT. Translated, it gives CASSVGGAGNTIYF.

The V and J genes are TRBV7-6 and TRBJ2-5, with 7 bases matching TRBD1. This CDR3 is 15 amino acids long. Germline CDR1 and CDR2: SGHVS and FNYEAQ. V shed 5 bases and J 1 base; nucleotides not matched to a gene: 7. As DNA, the CDR3 is TGTGCCAGCAGCACCCCGGACAGGAGCCAAGAGACCCAGTACTTC. Protein sequence: CASSTPDRSQETQYF.

This sequence joins TRBV6-2 or TRBV6-3 and TRBJ2-7; a weak D match, TRBD1 (5 bases). Germline CDR1 is MNHEY and CDR2 is SVGEGT. This CDR3 has 12 residues. The V and J ends lost 0 bases and 10 bases respectively, with 10 bases between them. The CDR3 DNA sequence: TGTGCCAGCAGTTACTCGATGCAGGGTCAGTACTTC. This codes for CASSYSMQGQYF.

V gene TRBV6-5 combines with J gene TRBJ2-1; D may match TRBD1 or TRBD2 (5 bases each). From germline, CDR1 is MNHEY and CDR2 SVGAGI. The CDR3 consists of 15 residues. V was clipped by 2 bases and J by 4 bases, with 12 bases between them. The CDR3 loop is CASSYDGDRYNEQFF. Written as DNA, the CDR3 is TGTGCCAGCAGTTACGACGGGGACCGTTACAATGAGCAGTTCTTC.

Written as DNA, the CDR3 is TGCGCCAGCAGCCACACACGGACTAGCGGTTACAATGAGCAGTTCTTC. Translated, it gives CASSHTRTSGYNEQFF. The rearrangement uses TRBV4-3 and TRBJ2-1; 10 positions match TRBD2. The CDR3 consists of 16 residues. V lost 3 bases, J lost 4 bases, and 6 bases stayed unmatched. The V gene's germline CDR1 is LGHNA and CDR2 YSLEER.

This chain joins TRBV18 and TRBJ2-7; D is undetermined. The CDR3 extends over 13 amino acids. Germline CDR1 reads KGHSH; CDR2 reads LQKENI. Trimming took off 0 bases at V and 5 bases at J, with 8 bases between the two ends. CDR3 sequence (DNA): TGTGCCAGCTCACCACCGAATGGAAACGAGCAGTACTTC. It codes for CASSPPNGNEQYF.

Here the CDR3 reads CASSSWGSGTNYEQYF. The CDR3 DNA is TGTGCCAGCAGCTCCTGGGGGAGTGGGACGAACTACGAGCAGTACTTC. V is TRBV7-2 and J is TRBJ2-7; D is possibly TRBD1 or TRBD2 (5 bases each). Germline V gene lookup returns CDR1 SGHTA and CDR2 FQGNSA. This CDR3 has 16 residues. Trimming stripped 4 bases from V and 3 bases from J, with 19 bases between.

V gene TRBV30 combines with J gene TRBJ2-5; D is possibly TRBD2 (5 bases). Germline V gene data show CDR1 as GTSNPN and CDR2 as SVGIG (reference sequence). The V end was cut by 0 bases, the J end by 3 bases, with 11 bases between. This CDR3 contains 14 residues. In DNA, the CDR3 is TGTGCCTGGAGTGTGCTAGCTATGAAAGAGACCCAGTACTTC. Its protein is CAWSVLAMKETQYF.

The J gene is TRBJ2-5, the V gene TRBV19; D is unclear. V lost 3 bases and J 1 base, leaving 6 bases between the germline ends. This CDR3 has 13 residues. Germline V lookup: CDR1 LNHDA, CDR2 SQIVND (reference sequence). The CDR3 coding sequence is TGTGCCAGTAGTATGCTGGCCCAAGAGACCCAGTACTTC. It encodes CASSMLAQETQYF. Together with reference TRBV19 and TRBJ2-5, the CDR3 gives the full variable domain: DGGITQSPKYLFRKEGQNVTLSCEQNLNHDAMYWYRQDPGQGLRLIYYSQIVNDFQKGDIAEGYSVSREKKESFPLTVTSAQKNPTAFYLCASSMLAQETQYFGPGTRLLVL.

This chain joins TRBV7-9 and TRBJ1-2; 8 bases match TRBD1. This CDR3 is 15 amino acids long. After removal of 5 bases from V and 4 bases from J, the junction contained 9 bases not matched to a gene. Per the germline V gene, CDR1 is SEHNR and CDR2 is FQNEAQ (reference sequence). For the CDR3, the DNA is TGTGCCAGCAGCCCTGGACAGGGTAATCGCTATGGCTACACCTTC. Protein: CASSPGQGNRYGYTF.

This chain connects TRBV12-3 or TRBV12-4 to TRBJ1-1; possible D gene TRBD1, 6 bases. This CDR3 is 13 amino acids long. Trimming stripped 4 bases from V and 6 bases from J, with 12 bases between. This CDR3 is CASSSWGRPEAFF. CDR3 DNA: TGTGCCAGCAGTTCATGGGGGCGTCCTGAAGCTTTCTTT.

V is TRBV7-9 and J is TRBJ2-3; maybe TRBD1 (6 bases). The V gene lost 2 bases and the J gene lost 2 bases, with 11 bases spanning the gap. Germline V gene sequence: CDR1 SEHNR, CDR2 FQNEAQ (reference sequence). The CDR3 has 15 residues. CDR3 in amino acids: CASSLWAGDTDTQYF. The DNA for the CDR3 is TGTGCCAGCAGCTTATGGGCAGGGGACACAGATACGCAGTATTTT.

The chain carries TRBV7-9 and TRBJ2-7, with 9 bases identical to TRBD1. The germline CDR1 and CDR2 sequences are SEHNR and FQNEAQ (reference sequence). V was pared by 1 base and J by 5 bases, with 9 bases of the junction left unmatched. The CDR3 extends over 16 amino acids. The CDR3 reads CASSLDPDRGPHEQYF. CDR3 DNA sequence: TGTGCCAGCAGCTTAGACCCGGACAGGGGCCCCCACGAGCAGTACTTC. The whole variable domain, remainder taken from reference TRBV7-9 and TRBJ2-7, is DTGVSQNPRHKITKRGQNVTFRCDPISEHNRLYWYRQTLGQGPEFLTYFQNEAQLEKSRLLSDRFSAERPKGSFSTLEIQRTEQGDSAMYLCASSLDPDRGPHEQYFGPGTRLTVT.

The chain joins TRBV9 to TRBJ1-2; maybe TRBD1 (5 bases). V was clipped by 7 bases and J by 1 base, with 11 bases between them. The CDR3 has 13 amino acids. Germline CDR1 and CDR2: SGDLS and YYNGEE. The CDR3 DNA is TGTGCCAGCGGGGGGGGAAATAACTATGGCTACACCTTC. Residues: CASGGGNNYGYTF.

This chain uses TRBV7-9 with TRBJ2-3, with 8 bases that match TRBD2. The CDR3 length is 16 residues. V was clipped by 1 base and J by 0 bases; unmatched bases: 3. From germline, CDR1 is SEHNR and CDR2 FQNEAQ (reference sequence). The CDR3 sequence: CASSLGLAPSTDTQYF. CDR3 bases: TGTGCCAGCAGCTTAGGACTAGCGCCTAGCACAGATACGCAGTATTTT.

The rearrangement uses TRBV5-1 and TRBJ1-2; D might be TRBD1 (6 bases). Germline V gene sequence: CDR1 SGHRS, CDR2 YFSETQ. The CDR3 is 14 amino acids. Trimming shortened V by 5 bases and J by 3 bases, and 14 bases separated the two germline ends. CDR3 sequence (DNA): TGCGCCAGCAGTTCAGGGGTAGACGACTATGGCTACACCTTC. Its translation is CASSSGVDDYGYTF.

The chain recombines TRBV27 with TRBJ1-1; 11 bases fit TRBD1. The CDR3 is 17 residues long. Germline V lookup: CDR1 MNHEY, CDR2 SMNVEV (reference sequence). V trimming: 0 bases; J trimming: 9 bases; junction bases outside the gene matches: 12. The CDR3 coding sequence is TGTGCCAGCAGTTTATCGATCGCGGGGGACAGGGGGTTCAAAGCTTTCTTT. Its translation: CASSLSIAGDRGFKAFF.

The chain uses TRBV20-1 and TRBJ1-5; the D is unclear. V dropped 5 bases and J dropped 0 bases, with 11 bases sitting between them. The germline V gene encodes CDR1 DFQATT and CDR2 SNEGSKA (reference sequence). This CDR3 is built from 14 residues. The CDR3 is CSALEALSNQPQHF. The CDR3 nucleotides read TGCAGTGCTTTAGAAGCCCTTAGCAATCAGCCCCAGCATTTT.

In this sample, this clonotype turned up once. The chain employs TRBV19 and TRBJ1-5, with a possible D match to TRBD1 (5 bases). V was trimmed by 6 bases and J by 7 bases, leaving 19 bases between them. The CDR3 contains 15 residues. The germline V gene has CDR1 LNHDA and CDR2 SQIVND (reference sequence). CDR3 nucleotide sequence: TGTGCCAGTAGCCCTTTCCGGGGGGGGACCCAGCCCCAGCATTTT. It is translated as CASSPFRGGTQPQHF. Full variable domain (missing parts from reference TRBV19 and TRBJ1-5): DGGITQSPKYLFRKEGQNVTLSCEQNLNHDAMYWYRQDPGQGLRLIYYSQIVNDFQKGDIAEGYSVSREKKESFPLTVTSAQKNPTAFYLCASSPFRGGTQPQHFGDGTRLSIL.

The chain recombines TRBV9 with TRBJ2-2; D call uncertain. V lost 0 bases to trimming and J lost 6 bases, with 15 bases between them. The CDR3 has 16 residues. Germline V gene lookup returns CDR1 SGDLS and CDR2 YYNGEE. In nucleotides, the CDR3 is TGTGCCAGCAGCGTAGGATATAATGGGGTAGCCGGGGAGCTGTTTTTT. Protein product: CASSVGYNGVAGELFF.

CDR3 coding DNA: TGCGCCAGCAGCAGACAACCCTATAATTCACCCCTCCACTTT. Its protein is CASSRQPYNSPLHF. The chain is built from TRBV5-1 and TRBJ1-6; D is unresolved. V gave up 4 bases and J gave up 2 bases, with 7 bases separating them. Germline V gene sequence: CDR1 SGHRS, CDR2 YFSETQ. This CDR3 comprises 14 residues.

As DNA, the CDR3 is TGTGCTAGTGGTTTGGAGCTAGCGGGGGGTTACGAGCAGTACTTC. It codes for CASGLELAGGYEQYF. This chain uses TRBV12-5 with TRBJ2-7, with 11 bases identical to TRBD2. Germline CDR1 reads LGHNT; CDR2 reads FRNRAP. V lost 1 base, J lost 4 bases, and 3 bases stayed unmatched. The CDR3 is 15 amino acids. The complete variable domain, with remaining parts taken from reference TRBV12-5 and TRBJ2-7, reads DARVTQTPRHKVTEMGQEVTMRCQPILGHNTVFWYRQTMMQGLELLAYFRNRAPLDDSGMPKDRFSAEMPDATLATLKIQPSEPRDSAVYFCASGLELAGGYEQYFGPGTRLTVT.

The chain couples TRBV6-1 to TRBJ1-2; D not certain. Germline values: CDR1 MNHNS, CDR2 SASEGT. The CDR3 contains 14 residues. V dropped 1 base and J dropped 8 bases, with 14 bases sitting between them. In DNA form, the CDR3 reads TGTGCCAGCAGTGAAGTAGTCAGCCTGGGAGGCTACACCTTC. Its protein is CASSEVVSLGGYTF.

There are a few counts of this clonotype. The gene calls are TRBV19 and TRBJ2-7; TRBD1 matches at 8 bases. The ends lost 6 bases at V and 0 bases at J; junction bases unmatched: 4. Germline V lookup: CDR1 LNHDA, CDR2 SQIVND (reference sequence). CDR3 size: 14 residues. CDR3 amino acids: CASSLTGGSYEQYF. Written as DNA, the CDR3 is TGTGCCAGTAGCCTAACAGGGGGCTCCTACGAGCAGTACTTC.

The chain links TRBV12-3 or TRBV12-4 to TRBJ2-6, with TRBD2 matching over 11 bases. V trimming: 8 bases; J trimming: 0 bases; junction bases outside the gene matches: 3. The CDR3 runs 16 residues. DNA of the CDR3: TGTGCCAGCCGTAGCGGGGGGGTCTCTGGGGCCAACGTCCTGACTTTC. Its protein product is CASRSGGVSGANVLTF.

The CDR3 sequence is CASSSGLALNEQFF. The CDR3 DNA sequence: TGTGCCAGCAGTTCGGGACTAGCCCTCAATGAGCAGTTCTTC. This chain uses TRBV27 with TRBJ2-1; 9 bases are a match to TRBD2. This CDR3 has 14 residues. CDR1 is MNHEY, CDR2 SMNVEV, per germline (reference sequence). Losses at the gene ends were 4 bases for V and 6 bases for J; bases not matched to a gene: 4.

The rearrangement joins TRBV12-3 or TRBV12-4 to TRBJ1-3, with D possibly matching TRBD1 (5 bases). The V gene lost 3 bases and the J gene lost 0 bases, with 12 bases spanning the gap. This CDR3 is built from 16 residues. The CDR3 region is CASSLSGLNSGNTIYF. In DNA, the CDR3 is TGTGCCAGCAGTTTGTCGGGACTAAACTCTGGAAACACCATATATTTT.

This chain links TRBV6-6 with TRBJ1-2; no clear D. CDR3 length: 14 residues. V was cut by 2 bases and J by 5 bases, with 12 bases left in between. The germline CDR1 and CDR2 sequences are MNHNY and SVGAGI (reference sequence). As DNA, the CDR3 is TGTGCCAGCAGTTACGCACCGGGCCGTTATGGCTACACCTTC. It translates to CASSYAPGRYGYTF.

The chain combines TRBV9 with TRBJ1-1; D perhaps matches TRBD1 (5 bases). This CDR3 contains 14 residues. Germline V gene sequence: CDR1 SGDLS, CDR2 YYNGEE. V was cut by 4 bases and J by 5 bases, with 15 bases left in between. DNA of the CDR3: TGTGCCAGCAGCCTCCTCGGGACGGAAACTGAAGCTTTCTTT. It translates to CASSLLGTETEAFF. Looking up the rest from reference TRBV9 and TRBJ1-1 gives the full variable domain: DSGVTQTPKHLITATGQRVTLRCSPRSGDLSVYWYQQSLDQGLQFLIQYYNGEERAKGNILERFSAQQFPDLHSELNLSSLELGDSALYFCASSLLGTETEAFFGQGTRLTVV.

The chain recombines TRBV11-1 with TRBJ1-2; 7 bases are a match to TRBD1. Per the germline V gene, CDR1 is SGHAT and CDR2 is FQDESV (reference sequence). After removal of 2 bases from V and 4 bases from J, the junction contained 7 bases not matched to a gene. CDR3 length: 15 amino acids. CDR3 in DNA: TGTGCCAGCAGCTTACACCGGGACAGCTTCTATGGCTACACCTTC. Its translation is CASSLHRDSFYGYTF. Based on the CDR3 plus reference TRBV11-1 and TRBJ1-2, the full variable domain is EAEVAQSPRYKITEKSQAVAFWCDPISGHATLYWYRQILGQGPELLVQFQDESVVDDSQLPKDRFSAERLKGVDSTLKIQPAELGDSAMYLCASSLHRDSFYGYTFGSGTRLTVV.

This clonotype was seen more than once but under ten times. The chain recombines TRBV7-2 with TRBJ1-1; TRBD1 matches at 11 bases. The CDR3 covers 15 residues. Trimming took 1 base from V and 4 from J; bases not matched to a gene: 2. Germline V gene lookup returns CDR1 SGHTA and CDR2 FQGNSA. The DNA of the CDR3 is TGTGCCAGCAGCTTAGTTGGGACAGGGGGCACTGAAGCTTTCTTT. Encoded protein: CASSLVGTGGTEAFF.